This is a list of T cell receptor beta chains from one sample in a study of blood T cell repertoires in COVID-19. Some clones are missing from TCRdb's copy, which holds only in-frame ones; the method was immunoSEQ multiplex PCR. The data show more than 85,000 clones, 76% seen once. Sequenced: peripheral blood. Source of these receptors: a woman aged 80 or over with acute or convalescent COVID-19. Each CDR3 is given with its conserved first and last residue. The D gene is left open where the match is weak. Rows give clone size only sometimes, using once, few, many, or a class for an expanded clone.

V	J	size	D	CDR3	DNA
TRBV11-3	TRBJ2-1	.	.	CASSLIHSAYNEQFF	TGTGCCAGCAGCTTAATCCATTCGGCCTACAATGAGCAGTTCTTC
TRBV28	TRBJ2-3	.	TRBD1	CASFPRQGVRTDTQYF	TGTGCCAGCTTCCCTAGACAGGGCGTAAGGACAGATACGCAGTATTTT
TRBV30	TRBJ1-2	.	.	CALLKQGSGYGYTF	TGTGCCTTACTAAAGCAGGGCTCTGGCTATGGCTACACCTTC
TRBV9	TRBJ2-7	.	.	CASGGSAKDEQYF	TGTGCCAGCGGGGGCAGCGCCAAGGACGAGCAGTACTTC
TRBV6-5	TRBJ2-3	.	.	CASTNWAHTDTQYF	TGTGCCAGCACGAATTGGGCCCACACAGATACGCAGTATTTT
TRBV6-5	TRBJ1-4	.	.	CASSASRSNEKLFF	TGTGCCAGCAGCGCCTCCCGGTCTAATGAAAAACTGTTTTTT
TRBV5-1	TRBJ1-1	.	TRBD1	CASSFLTGGYTEAFF	TGCGCCAGCAGCTTTTTGACAGGGGGCTACACTGAAGCTTTCTTT
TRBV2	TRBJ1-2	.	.	CASSLGGGFTF	TGTGCCAGCAGTCTAGGGGGGGGCTTCACCTTC
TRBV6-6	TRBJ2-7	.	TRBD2	CASKKGTSGSYEQYF	TGTGCCAGCAAAAAGGGGACTAGCGGAAGCTACGAGCAGTACTTC
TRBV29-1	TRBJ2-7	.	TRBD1	CSTAALGQGGYEQYF	TGCAGCACTGCAGCGTTGGGACAGGGAGGCTACGAGCAGTACTTC
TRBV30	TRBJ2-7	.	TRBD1	CAWRRTGIYEQYF	TGTGCCTGGAGAAGGACAGGGATCTACGAGCAGTACTTC
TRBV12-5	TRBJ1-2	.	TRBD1	CASGFLVPLRQGNYGYTF	TGTGCTAGTGGTTTCCTCGTTCCCCTTCGACAGGGAAACTATGGCTACACCTTC
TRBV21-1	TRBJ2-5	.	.	CASSSQGKETQYF	TGTGCCAGCAGCAGCCAGGGTAAGGAGACCCAGTACTTC
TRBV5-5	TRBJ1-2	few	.	CASSLKADGYTF	TGTGCCAGCAGCTTGAAGGCGGATGGCTACACCTTC
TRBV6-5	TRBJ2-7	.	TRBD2	CASRPGGSSYEQYF	TGTGCCAGCAGGCCGGGGGGAAGCTCCTACGAGCAGTACTTC
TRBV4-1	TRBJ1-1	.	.	CASSQADRSDQAFF	TGCGCCAGCAGCCAAGCTGACAGGAGTGACCAAGCTTTCTTT
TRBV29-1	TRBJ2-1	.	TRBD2	CSVESLADIYNEQFF	TGCAGCGTTGAATCACTAGCGGATATCTACAATGAGCAGTTCTTC
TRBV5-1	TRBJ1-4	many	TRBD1	CASSPMGTATNEKLFF	TGCGCCAGCAGCCCCATGGGGACAGCAACTAATGAAAAACTGTTTTTT
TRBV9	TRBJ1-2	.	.	CASSASGVRSGYTF	TGTGCCAGCAGCGCGTCAGGGGTAAGGAGTGGCTACACCTTC
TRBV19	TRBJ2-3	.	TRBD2	CASSVLLAGGLTDTQYF	TGTGCCAGTAGTGTCCTACTAGCGGGGGGACTCACAGATACGCAGTATTTT
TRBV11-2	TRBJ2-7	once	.	CASSLDRGAPYEQYF	TGTGCCAGCAGCTTAGATCGGGGGGCCCCCTACGAGCAGTACTTC
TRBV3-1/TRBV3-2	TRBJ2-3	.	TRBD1	CASSPGQGADTQYF	TGTGCCAGCAGCCCAGGGCAGGGGGCAGATACGCAGTATTTT
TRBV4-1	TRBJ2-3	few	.	CASSQVMVEGPSTDTQYF	TGCGCCAGCAGCCAAGTTATGGTAGAGGGCCCTAGCACAGATACGCAGTATTTT
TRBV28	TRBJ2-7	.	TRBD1	CASSSGQGGYEQYF	TGTGCCAGCAGTTCGGGACAGGGGGGCTACGAGCAGTACTTC
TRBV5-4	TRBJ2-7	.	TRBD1	CASSLGDRVQYEQYF	TGTGCCAGCAGCTTGGGGGACAGGGTGCAATACGAGCAGTACTTC
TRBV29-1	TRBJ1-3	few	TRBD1	CSVAGGSTAAGNTIYF	TGCAGCGTAGCAGGGGGGTCCACTGCGGCTGGAAACACCATATATTTT
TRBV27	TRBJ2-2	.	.	CASSLQGTGELFF	TGTGCCAGCAGTTTACAGGGCACCGGGGAGCTGTTTTTT
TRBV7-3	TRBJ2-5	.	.	CASSIGTRRAETQYF	TGTGCCAGCAGCATAGGGACAAGACGGGCGGAGACCCAGTACTTC
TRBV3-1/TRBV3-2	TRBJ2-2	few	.	CASSQGAGTGELFF	TGTGCCAGCAGCCAAGGGGCGGGTACCGGGGAGCTGTTTTTT
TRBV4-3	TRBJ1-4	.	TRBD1	CASSQDWQQHRGWEKLFF	TGCGCCAGCAGCCAAGATTGGCAACAGCACAGGGGTTGGGAAAAACTGTTTTTT
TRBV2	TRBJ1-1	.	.	CASSPGGYTEAFF	TGTGCCAGCAGCCCGGGAGGATACACTGAAGCTTTCTTT
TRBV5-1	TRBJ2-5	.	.	CASSQPGGQETQYF	TGCGCCAGCAGCCAACCTGGGGGGCAAGAGACCCAGTACTTC
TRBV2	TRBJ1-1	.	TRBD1	CASRDRGWTEAFF	TGTGCCAGCAGGGACAGGGGATGGACTGAAGCTTTCTTT
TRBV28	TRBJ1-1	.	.	CASSSEGSAWVQAFF	TGTGCCAGCAGTTCCGAGGGCTCGGCCTGGGTGCAAGCTTTCTTT
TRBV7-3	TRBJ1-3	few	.	CASSFGAAGNTIYF	TGTGCCAGCAGCTTCGGAGCGGCTGGAAACACCATATATTTT
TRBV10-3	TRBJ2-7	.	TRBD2	CAISGLAGDGSSYEQYF	TGTGCCATCAGTGGACTAGCGGGGGATGGGAGCTCCTACGAGCAGTACTTC
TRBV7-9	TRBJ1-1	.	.	CASSFMNTEAFF	TGTGCCAGCAGCTTTATGAACACTGAAGCTTTCTTT
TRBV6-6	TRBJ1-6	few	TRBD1	CASSPWTGGGGLSYNSPLHF	TGTGCCAGCAGTCCTTGGACAGGGGGCGGGGGACTCTCCTATAATTCACCCCTCCACTTT
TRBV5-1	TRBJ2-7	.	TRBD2	CASSPLSSGGSEQYF	TGCGCCAGCAGCCCACTTTCTAGCGGGGGTTCTGAGCAGTACTTC
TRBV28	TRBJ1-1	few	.	CASSEQGSTEAFF	TGTGCCAGCAGTGAACAGGGTTCCACTGAAGCTTTCTTT
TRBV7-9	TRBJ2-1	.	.	CASRNSLRNEQFF	TGTGCCAGCAGGAATAGCTTGCGTAATGAGCAGTTCTTC
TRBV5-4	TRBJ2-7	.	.	CASSAQGYEQYF	TGTGCCAGCAGCGCGCAGGGTTACGAGCAGTACTTC
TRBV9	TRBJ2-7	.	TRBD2	CASSAGTSVAEQYF	TGTGCCAGCAGCGCCGGGACTAGCGTAGCCGAGCAGTACTTC
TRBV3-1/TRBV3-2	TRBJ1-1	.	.	CASSLQGWNTEAFF	TGTGCCAGCAGCCTGCAGGGATGGAACACTGAAGCTTTCTTT
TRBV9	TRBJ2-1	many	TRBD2	CASSVRASGAYNEQFF	TGTGCCAGCAGCGTAAGAGCTAGCGGGGCCTACAATGAGCAGTTCTTC
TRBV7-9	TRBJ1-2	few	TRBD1	CASSLVEGARGNYGYTF	TGTGCCAGCAGCTTAGTTGAGGGGGCGCGAGGTAACTATGGCTACACCTTC
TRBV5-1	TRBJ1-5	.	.	CASSPDSSNQPQHF	TGCGCCAGCAGCCCGGACAGTAGCAATCAGCCCCAGCATTTT
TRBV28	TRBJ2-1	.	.	CASSLNPRDEQFF	TGTGCCAGCAGTTTAAACCCCCGCGATGAGCAGTTCTTC
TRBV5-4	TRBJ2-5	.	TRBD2	CASSLSLAGVSQETQYF	TGTGCCAGCAGCTTGAGTCTAGCGGGAGTAAGCCAAGAGACCCAGTACTTC
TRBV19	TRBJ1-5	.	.	CASTDIGRSNQPQHF	TGTGCCAGTACTGATATAGGGAGAAGCAATCAGCCCCAGCATTTT
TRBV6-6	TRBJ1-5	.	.	CASTTGARQPQHF	TGTGCCAGTACGACAGGTGCCCGTCAGCCCCAGCATTTT
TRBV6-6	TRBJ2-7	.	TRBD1	CASSYGTGASYEQYF	TGTGCCAGCAGTTATGGGACAGGGGCCTCCTACGAGCAGTACTTC
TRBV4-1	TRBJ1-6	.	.	CASSQVFVFRGLSNSPLHF	TGCGCCAGCAGCCAAGTATTTGTGTTCCGAGGACTTAGCAATTCACCCCTCCACTTT
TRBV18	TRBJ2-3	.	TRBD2	CASSPRTSGGAPDTQYF	TGTGCCAGCTCACCCAGGACTAGCGGGGGGGCCCCAGATACGCAGTATTTT
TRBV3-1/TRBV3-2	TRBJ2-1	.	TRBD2	CASSLGLDNEQFF	TGTGCCAGCAGCCTCGGACTAGACAATGAGCAGTTCTTC
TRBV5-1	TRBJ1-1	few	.	CASSQNSGRSEAFF	TGCGCCAGCAGCCAGAATAGTGGGAGATCAGAAGCTTTCTTT
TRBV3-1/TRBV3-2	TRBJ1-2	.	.	CASSQGEVSIYGYTF	TGTGCCAGCAGCCAAGGAGAGGTTAGCATATATGGCTACACCTTC
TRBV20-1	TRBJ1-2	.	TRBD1	CSATGVYGYTF	TGCAGTGCAACAGGGGTCTATGGCTACACCTTC
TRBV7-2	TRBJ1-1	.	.	CASSLGGDTEAFF	TGTGCCAGCAGCTTAGGCGGGGACACTGAAGCTTTCTTT